This TCR beta chain was obtained from a study of T cell responses to AZD1222 COVID-19 vaccine. Points from the study as a whole: Repertoire samples came only from after the peak T cell response. Reports indicate that nearly half of spike-specific TCRs are directed at unmutated variant regions.

Only in-frame clones appear in the TCRdb table, and some are missing; sequencing was by immunoSEQ multiplex PCR. Of around 200,000 clones listed, roughly 88% were seen once; the top ten hold roughly 0.99%. A note on this clone: Its antigen is currently unknown.

Trimming removed 4 bases at V and 9 bases at J, with 16 bases between. CDR1 and CDR2 (germline): SGHTA, FQGNSA. This CDR3 has 14 amino acids. The rearrangement joins TRBV7-2 to TRBJ2-1; D is undetermined. Sequencing was performed on peripheral blood, taken on day 0 of AZD1222 vaccination. This clonotype originated in an adult in good health. Written as DNA, the CDR3 is TGTGCCAGCAGCTCCGCAGTTGAACGTACTGAGCAGTTCTTC. Translated, it gives CASSSAVERTEQFF.